Presented here are 27 T cell receptor beta chains from one specimen sequenced in a study of siplizumab effects on memory and regulatory T cells. Here immunoSEQ multiplex PCR was the method, and the copy in TCRdb shows in-frame clones only, minus some. Of about 100,000 clones listed, about 91% are singletons. Sequenced input: CD4+ T cells sorted from blood. The receptors come from a human donor in good health.

The CDR3, as DNA: TGTGCTAGTGGTTCTAGGTGGGGGGGCCCAAATGAGCAGTTCTTC. Protein product: CASGSRWGGPNEQFF. V is TRBV12-5 and J is TRBJ2-1; possible D gene TRBD2, 7 bases. Deletions cut 4 bases from V and 7 bases from J, with 17 bases between. The germline CDR1 and CDR2 sequences are LGHNT and FRNRAP. CDR3 length: 15 residues. Drawing the rest from reference TRBV12-5 and TRBJ2-1, the complete variable domain is DARVTQTPRHKVTEMGQEVTMRCQPILGHNTVFWYRQTMMQGLELLAYFRNRAPLDDSGMPKDRFSAEMPDATLATLKIQPSEPRDSAVYFCASGSRWGGPNEQFFGPGTRLTVL.

The chain uses TRBV7-3 and TRBJ2-7, with no clear D. Germline CDR1 is SGHTA and CDR2 is FQGTGA. Trimming removed 3 bases from V and 3 bases from J, with 9 bases in between. The CDR3 runs 13 residues. The CDR3 loop is CASSFVYLYEQYF. The DNA of the CDR3 is TGTGCCAGCAGCTTTGTTTATCTCTACGAGCAGTACTTC.

The CDR3: CASSEHPTSGGSSEQFF. The CDR3 nucleotides are TGTGCCAGCAGTGAACACCCCACTAGCGGGGGCTCGAGTGAGCAGTTCTTC. The chain recombines TRBV2 with TRBJ2-1; 11 nucleotides line up with TRBD2. The V gene's germline CDR1 is SNHLY and CDR2 FYNNEI. V shed 2 bases and J 9 bases; nucleotides not matched to a gene: 12. There are 17 residues in the CDR3.

The sample holds one count of this clone. The chain joins TRBV5-1 to TRBJ2-4, with D possibly being TRBD1 or TRBD2 (5 bases each). Between the trimmed V and J ends, which lost 4 bases and 3 bases, there was a span of 11 bases. Germline loops: CDR1 SGHRS, CDR2 YFSETQ. This CDR3 is built from 14 residues. CDR3 in amino acids: CASSRDGHKNIQYF. The CDR3 DNA reads TGCGCCAGCAGCAGGGACGGCCACAAAAACATTCAGTACTTC.

The chain couples TRBV30 to TRBJ2-1; TRBD2 agrees at 13 bases. In germline, CDR1 is GTSNPN, CDR2 SVGIG (reference sequence). The junction had 3 bases not matched to a gene; V was cut back by 3 bases and J by 4 bases. The CDR3 loop spans 15 amino acids. CDR3 nucleotide sequence: TGTGCCTGGAGCGGGACTAGCGGGGTATACAATGAGCAGTTCTTC. This gives the protein CAWSGTSGVYNEQFF.

The chain joins TRBV28 to TRBJ2-3; TRBD2 aligns across 8 bases. Germline V CDR1 and CDR2: MDHEN, SYDVKM. The CDR3 has 16 residues. V gave up 5 bases and J gave up 1 base; unmatched junction bases: 8. Here the CDR3 DNA reads TGTGCCAGCAGTAGAGATCGGGGGGGAGGCACAGATACGCAGTATTTT. It is translated as CASSRDRGGGTDTQYF. Full variable domain (outside the CDR3, taken from reference TRBV28 and TRBJ2-3): DVKVTQSSRYLVKRTGEKVFLECVQDMDHENMFWYRQDPGLGLRLIYFSYDVKMKEKGDIPEGYSVSREKKERFSLILESASTNQTSMYLCASSRDRGGGTDTQYFGPGTRLTVL.

The CDR3 sequence is CASRATQETQYF. CDR3 DNA sequence: TGTGCCAGCCGTGCAACCCAAGAGACCCAGTACTTC. The chain combines TRBV6-5 with TRBJ2-5; no definite D call. The V end lost 8 bases, the J end lost 1 base, and 8 bases lay between the germline ends. Looked up from germline, CDR1 is MNHEY and CDR2 is SVGAGI. This CDR3 contains 12 residues.

This sequence joins TRBV5-1 and TRBJ2-5, with D tentatively TRBD2 (7 bases). Germline values: CDR1 SGHRS, CDR2 YFSETQ. The CDR3 sequence is 16 residues long. The V end was cut by 7 bases, the J end by 2 bases, with 21 bases between. In nucleotides, the CDR3 is TGCGCCAGCGGGGGGGCTAGCGGAGCAACGCAAGAGACCCAGTACTTC. Its translation is CASGGASGATQETQYF. The variable domain in full, completed from reference TRBV5-1 and TRBJ2-5, reads KAGVTQTPRYLIKTRGQQVTLSCSPISGHRSVSWYQQTPGQGLQFLFEYFSETQRNKGNFPGRFSGRQFSNSRSEMNVSTLELGDSALYLCASGGASGATQETQYFGPGTRLLVL.

The chain carries TRBV6-5 and TRBJ1-6; 8 bases agree with TRBD1. V was pared by 7 bases and J by 8 bases, with 10 bases of the junction left unmatched. Germline CDR1 is MNHEY and CDR2 is SVGAGI. The CDR3 contains 15 residues. The CDR3 loop is CASTRQGIMHSPLHF. The CDR3 DNA follows: TGTGCCAGCACCCGACAGGGGATCATGCATTCACCCCTCCACTTT.

The chain carries TRBV18 and TRBJ2-5, with TRBD2 identical over 11 bases. J lost 6 bases, V lost 5 bases, and 8 bases had no gene match. The CDR3 spans 15 residues. Germline CDR1 is KGHSH and CDR2 is LQKENI. The CDR3 loop is CASSRPGLAEKTQYF. DNA for the CDR3: TGTGCCAGCTCAAGGCCGGGACTAGCGGAGAAGACCCAGTACTTC. Full variable domain (outside the CDR3, taken from reference TRBV18 and TRBJ2-5): NAGVMQNPRHLVRRRGQEARLRCSPMKGHSHVYWYRQLPEEGLKFMVYLQKENIIDESGMPKERFSAEFPKEGPSILRIQQVVRGDSAAYFCASSRPGLAEKTQYFGPGTRLLVL.

This chain links TRBV21-1 with TRBJ2-7; the table calls TRBD1, which could not be checked here. TRBV21-1 is deemed a pseudogene. The CDR3 runs 16 residues. As DNA, the CDR3 is TGTGCCAGCAGCAAAGTTCCGGGGCAGGGGGCCGGTGAGCAGTACTTC. This codes for CASSKVPGQGAGEQYF.

The chain carries TRBV9 and TRBJ2-1; perhaps TRBD1 as D (6 bases). Trimming cost V 3 bases and J 2 bases, with 6 bases left between them. Germline V gives CDR1 SGDLS, CDR2 YYNGEE. The CDR3 loop spans 13 amino acids. CDR3 nucleotides: TGTGCCAGCAGCGGGACAGCCTACAATGAGCAGTTCTTC. It is translated as CASSGTAYNEQFF.

In DNA form, the CDR3 reads TGCGCCAGCAGTGAGTCGAGGACAGGGACTCTCTACGAGCAGTACTTC. Amino acid sequence: CASSESRTGTLYEQYF. The chain combines TRBV10-2 with TRBJ2-7, with TRBD1 identical over 8 bases. This CDR3 is built from 16 residues. Germline V gene data show CDR1 as WSHSY and CDR2 as SAAADI. V dropped 0 bases and J dropped 3; count of bases not matched to a gene: 7.

This clone appeared once. The rearrangement uses TRBV4-2 and TRBJ1-2, with no clear D. The CDR3 spans 16 residues. Between the trimmed V and J ends, which lost 1 base and 6 bases, there was a span of 18 bases. Germline assignment: CDR1 LGHNA and CDR2 YNFKEQ. CDR3: CASSQGPTSVSHGYTF. CDR3 bases: TGTGCCAGCAGCCAAGGACCGACAAGCGTCTCGCATGGCTACACCTTC.

This chain uses TRBV9 with TRBJ2-5; perhaps TRBD1 as D (5 bases). The V and J ends lost 0 bases and 1 base respectively, with 16 bases between them. The CDR3 is made up of 17 amino acids. Germline V gene data show CDR1 as SGDLS and CDR2 as YYNGEE. The CDR3 DNA sequence: TGTGCCAGCAGCGTAGTTGGGGCTTCGGGTGGCCAAGAGACCCAGTACTTC. As protein: CASSVVGASGGQETQYF.

This clone was seen just once. J is TRBJ2-1 and V is TRBV7-2; TRBD1 matches 7 bases. CDR3 length: 14 amino acids. With 1 base clipped from V and 7 bases from J, the junction kept 4 bases outside the gene matches. Germline V lookup: CDR1 SGHTA, CDR2 FQGNSA. This CDR3 is CASSLDRGRNEQFF. CDR3 nucleotides: TGTGCCAGCAGCTTAGACAGGGGAAGGAATGAGCAGTTCTTC.

The chain is built from TRBV5-1 and TRBJ2-5; 7 bases are a match to TRBD2. The CDR3 loop spans 15 amino acids. CDR1 is SGHRS and CDR2 is YFSETQ in the germline V gene. J lost 5 bases, V lost 3 bases, and 10 bases had no gene match. CDR3 sequence reads: CASSSPTSSGETQYF. CDR3 in DNA: TGCGCCAGCAGCTCGCCGACTAGCTCCGGGGAGACCCAGTACTTC.

The genes are TRBV2 and TRBJ2-6; 10 bases agree with TRBD1. This CDR3 is built from 17 residues. The ends lost 5 bases at V and 3 bases at J; junction bases unmatched: 7. The germline gives CDR1 SNHLY, CDR2 FYNNEI. DNA of the CDR3: TGTGCCAGCAGTTCCGGACAGGGGGTCGTTGGGGCCAACGTCCTGACTTTC. Translation gives CASSSGQGVVGANVLTF.

The V call is TRBV5-6, the J call TRBJ2-7, with 8 bases fitting TRBD1. J gave up 2 bases and V 4 bases, and 11 bases lay outside the gene matches. The germline CDR1 and CDR2 sequences are SGHDT and YYEEEE. The CDR3 sequence is 16 residues long. As DNA, the CDR3 is TGTGCCAGCAGCCTGCTTGGACAGGGCCCTCCCTACGAGCAGTACTTC. Translation: CASSLLGQGPPYEQYF. The whole variable domain, remainder taken from reference TRBV5-6 and TRBJ2-7, is DAGVTQSPTHLIKTRGQQVTLRCSPKSGHDTVSWYQQALGQGPQFIFQYYEEEERQRGNFPDRFSGHQFPNYSSELNVNALLLGDSALYLCASSLLGQGPPYEQYFGPGTRLTVT.

This rearrangement joins TRBV4-1 to TRBJ2-7, with D perhaps given as TRBD1 or TRBD2 (6 bases each). The CDR3 contains 17 residues. Germline values: CDR1 MGHRA, CDR2 YSYEKL. Trimming took off 0 bases at V and 3 bases at J, with 18 bases between the two ends. As DNA, the CDR3 is TGCGCCAGCAGCCAAGACCCCGGGGTCCGGGGGCTCTACGAGCAGTACTTC. It yields the protein CASSQDPGVRGLYEQYF.

V and J are TRBV27 and TRBJ2-3; TRBD2 matches 13 bases. Trimming took 3 bases from V and 5 from J; bases not matched to a gene: 5. There are 16 residues in the CDR3. CDR1 and CDR2 from the germline V gene are MNHEY and SMNVEV (reference sequence). The chain's CDR3 is CASSFTSGGARDTQYF. The DNA of the CDR3 is TGTGCCAGCAGTTTCACTAGCGGGGGGGCCAGAGATACGCAGTATTTT.

The chain links TRBV5-4 to TRBJ2-7, with 8 bases fitting TRBD1. Trimming cost V 3 bases and J 3 bases; bases outside gene matches: 2. The CDR3 consists of 13 residues. The germline CDR1 and CDR2 sequences are SGHNT and YYREEE (reference sequence). CDR3 in DNA: TGTGCCAGCAGCTCCGACAGGGGCTACGAGCAGTACTTC. Its translation is CASSSDRGYEQYF. Using reference TRBV5-4 and TRBJ2-7 for the parts outside the CDR3, the full variable domain is ETGVTQSPTHLIKTRGQQVTLRCSSQSGHNTVSWYQQALGQGPQFIFQYYREEENGRGNFPPRFSGLQFPNYSSELNVNALELDDSALYLCASSSDRGYEQYFGPGTRLTVT.

V usage is TRBV7-9 and J usage is TRBJ1-2; tentative D call: TRBD1 (5 bases). Germline CDR1 SEHNR, CDR2 FQNEAQ (reference sequence). Trimming left V 4 bases short and J 8 bases short, with 8 bases between. This CDR3 contains 11 residues. CDR3 DNA sequence: TGTGCCAGCAGCTCCTGGGGCGGCTACACCTTC. It codes for CASSSWGGYTF.

The CDR3 DNA sequence: TGTGCCAGCAGCCAACCCGGGGGTGGCTTTAGGGAGACCCAGTACTTC. It translates to CASSQPGGGFRETQYF. The J gene is TRBJ2-5, the V gene TRBV14, with D perhaps TRBD2 (6 bases). Germline V gene sequence: CDR1 SGHDN, CDR2 FVKESK. The CDR3 is 16 amino acids. Trimming left V 2 bases short and J 5 bases short, with 18 bases between.

This clone was seen just once. This chain joins TRBV6-5 and TRBJ1-1; D gene uncertain. V was trimmed by 5 bases and J by 7 bases, leaving 20 bases between them. Germline V gene sequence: CDR1 MNHEY, CDR2 SVGAGI. The CDR3 runs to 15 residues. Here the CDR3 reads CASSGTAGEGSEAFF. The CDR3 DNA sequence: TGTGCCAGCAGTGGCACGGCAGGCGAAGGGAGTGAAGCTTTCTTT.

This sequence joins TRBV5-4 and TRBJ1-2; D gene ambiguous. The CDR3 totals 13 residues. V dropped 2 bases and J dropped 2 bases, with 7 bases sitting between them. Germline lookup yields CDR1 SGHNT and CDR2 YYREEE (reference sequence). The CDR3 nucleotides are TGTGCCAGCAGCTTCGGGGTAAACTATGGCTACACCTTC. It yields the protein CASSFGVNYGYTF.

The sample holds a few counts of this clone. The chain is built from TRBV29-1 and TRBJ1-2, with no clear D. The germline gives CDR1 SQVTM, CDR2 ANQGSEA. V shed 4 bases and J shed 3 bases, with 6 bases lying between them. This CDR3 region has 11 residues. The DNA for the CDR3 is TGCAGCGTTGGCAATCACTATGGCTACACCTTC. It encodes CSVGNHYGYTF.